This T cell receptor (beta chain) was recorded in a study of shared clonotypes between healthy human individuals. Study summary: Contributing individuals were a couple of females and three males aged 18 to 49. General study points: Naive subsets usually exceeded memory subsets in estimated richness.

The assay ran at deep level. In the source study's methods: For the immunoSEQ data, sequences were junction-only without quality scores, so filtering differed. Sequenced by immunoSEQ multiplex PCR; TCRdb stores in-frame clones only, minus some. V, J and clone size reflect that table, while D and trimming were determined from the DNA. The repertoire holds hundreds of thousands of clones, with roughly 96% as singletons. Cells designated naive CD8 were CD45RO-negative and were positively selected for CCR7, with terminally differentiated effector memory CD45RA+ cells excluded. In the case of this clone: The antigen remains undetermined.

With 5 bases removed from V and 4 bases from J, the gap between germline ends came to 15 bases. CDR3 length: 15 residues. Germline V lookup: CDR1 MNHEY, CDR2 SMNVEV (reference sequence). What was sequenced was naive CD8+ T cells sorted from blood. This chain joins TRBV27 and TRBJ2-4; D perhaps matches TRBD2 (5 bases). The sequence was obtained from a young woman in good health. The CDR3 region is CASSLGSSTKNIQYF. CDR3 DNA sequence: TGTGCCAGCAGTCTAGGGAGTTCAACGAAAAACATTCAGTACTTC.